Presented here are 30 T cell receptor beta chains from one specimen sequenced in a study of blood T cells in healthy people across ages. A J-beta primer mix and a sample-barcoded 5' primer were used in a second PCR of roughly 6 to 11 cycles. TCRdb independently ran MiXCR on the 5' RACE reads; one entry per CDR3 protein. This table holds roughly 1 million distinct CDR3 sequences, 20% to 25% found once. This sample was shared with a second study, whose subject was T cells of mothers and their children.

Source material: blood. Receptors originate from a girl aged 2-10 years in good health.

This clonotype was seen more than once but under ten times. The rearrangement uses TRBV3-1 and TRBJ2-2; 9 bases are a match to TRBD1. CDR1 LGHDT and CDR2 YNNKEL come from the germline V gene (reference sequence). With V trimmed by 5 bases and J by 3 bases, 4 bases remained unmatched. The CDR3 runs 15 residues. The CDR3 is CASSLDRGDTGELFF. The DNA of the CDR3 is TGTGCCAGCAGCTTGGACAGGGGCGACACCGGGGAGCTGTTTTTT.

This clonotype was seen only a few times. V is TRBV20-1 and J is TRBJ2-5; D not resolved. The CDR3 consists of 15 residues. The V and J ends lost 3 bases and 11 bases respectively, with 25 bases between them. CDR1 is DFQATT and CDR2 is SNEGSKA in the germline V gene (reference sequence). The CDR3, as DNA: TGCAGTGCTAGCGTTGCGGTCCAGCAGCCCGTACGGCAGTACTTC. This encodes CSASVAVQQPVRQYF.

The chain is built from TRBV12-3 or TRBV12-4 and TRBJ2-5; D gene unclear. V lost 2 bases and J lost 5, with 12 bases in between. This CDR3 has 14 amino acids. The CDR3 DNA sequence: TGTGCCAGCAGTTTAATTTTGGCCGGGGAGACCCAGTACTTC. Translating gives CASSLILAGETQYF.

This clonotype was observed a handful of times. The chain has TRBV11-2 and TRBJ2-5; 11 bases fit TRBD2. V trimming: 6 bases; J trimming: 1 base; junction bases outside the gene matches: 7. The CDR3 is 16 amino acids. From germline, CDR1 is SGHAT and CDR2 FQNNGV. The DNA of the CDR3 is TGTGCCAGCAGTGATGGGACTAGCGGCATCCAAGAGACCCAGTACTTC. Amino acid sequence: CASSDGTSGIQETQYF.

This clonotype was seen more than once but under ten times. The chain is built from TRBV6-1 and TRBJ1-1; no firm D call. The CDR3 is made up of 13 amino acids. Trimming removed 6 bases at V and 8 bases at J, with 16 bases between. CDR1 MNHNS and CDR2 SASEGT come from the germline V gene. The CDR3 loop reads CASSIESPTEAFF. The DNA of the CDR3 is TGTGCCAGCAGCATAGAGTCCCCGACCGAAGCTTTCTTT.

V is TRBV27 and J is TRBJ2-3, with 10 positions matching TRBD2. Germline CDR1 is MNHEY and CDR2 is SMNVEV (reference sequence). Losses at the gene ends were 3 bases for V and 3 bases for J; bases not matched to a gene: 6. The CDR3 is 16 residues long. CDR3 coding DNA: TGTGCCAGCAGTTTGGGGTCTAGCGGGAGTACAGATACGCAGTATTTT. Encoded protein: CASSLGSSGSTDTQYF.

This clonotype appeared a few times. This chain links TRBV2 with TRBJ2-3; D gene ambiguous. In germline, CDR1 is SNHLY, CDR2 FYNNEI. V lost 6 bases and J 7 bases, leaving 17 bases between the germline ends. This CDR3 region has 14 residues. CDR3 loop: CASSDSTIINTQYF. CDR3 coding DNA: TGTGCCAGCAGCGACTCGACAATCATTAATACGCAGTATTTT.

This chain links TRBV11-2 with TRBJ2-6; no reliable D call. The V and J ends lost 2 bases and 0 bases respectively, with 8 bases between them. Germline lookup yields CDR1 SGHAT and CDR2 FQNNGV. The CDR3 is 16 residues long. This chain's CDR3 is CASSLRASSGANVLTF. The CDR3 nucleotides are TGTGCCAGCAGCTTAAGGGCGAGCTCTGGGGCCAACGTCCTGACTTTC. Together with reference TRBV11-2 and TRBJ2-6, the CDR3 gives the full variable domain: EAGVAQSPRYKIIEKRQSVAFWCNPISGHATLYWYQQILGQGPKLLIQFQNNGVVDDSQLPKDRFSAERLKGVDSTLKIQPAKLEDSAVYLCASSLRASSGANVLTFGAGSRLTVL.

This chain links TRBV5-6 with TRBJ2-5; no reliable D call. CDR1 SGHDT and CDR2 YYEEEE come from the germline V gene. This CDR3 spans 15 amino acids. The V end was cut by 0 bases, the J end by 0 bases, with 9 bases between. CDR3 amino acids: CASSLDTQYQETQYF. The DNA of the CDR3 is TGTGCCAGCAGCTTGGACACCCAGTACCAAGAGACCCAGTACTTC.

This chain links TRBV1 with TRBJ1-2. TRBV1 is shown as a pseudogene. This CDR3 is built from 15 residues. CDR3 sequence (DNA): TGCACCAGCAGCCAAGAGTTTAGGGAGGCCTATGGCTACACCTTC. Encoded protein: CTSSQEFREAYGYTF.

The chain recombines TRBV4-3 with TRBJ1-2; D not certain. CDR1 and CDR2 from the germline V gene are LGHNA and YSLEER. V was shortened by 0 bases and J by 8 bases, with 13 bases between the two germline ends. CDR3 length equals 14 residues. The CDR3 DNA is TGCGCCAGCAGCCAAGATCGGGAGGGAGGCGGCTACACCTTC. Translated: CASSQDREGGGYTF.

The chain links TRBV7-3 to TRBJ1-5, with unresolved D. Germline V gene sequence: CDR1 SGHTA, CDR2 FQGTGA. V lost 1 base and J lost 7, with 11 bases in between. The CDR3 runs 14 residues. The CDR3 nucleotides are TGTGCCAGCAGCTTAAGTGTCGGGGAACAGCCCCAGCATTTT. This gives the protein CASSLSVGEQPQHF.

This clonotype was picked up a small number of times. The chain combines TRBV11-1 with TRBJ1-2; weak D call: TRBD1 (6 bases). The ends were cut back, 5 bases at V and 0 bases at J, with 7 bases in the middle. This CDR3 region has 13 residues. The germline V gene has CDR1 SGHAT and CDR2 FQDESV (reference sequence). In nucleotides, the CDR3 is TGTGCCAGCAGCCGGGGGCCTAACTATGGCTACACCTTC. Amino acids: CASSRGPNYGYTF.

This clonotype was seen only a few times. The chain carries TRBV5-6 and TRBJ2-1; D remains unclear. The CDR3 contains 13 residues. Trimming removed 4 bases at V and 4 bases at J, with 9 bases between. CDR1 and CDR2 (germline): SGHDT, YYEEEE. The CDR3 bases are TGTGCCAGCAGCATCGCGATATACAATGAGCAGTTCTTC. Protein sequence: CASSIAIYNEQFF.

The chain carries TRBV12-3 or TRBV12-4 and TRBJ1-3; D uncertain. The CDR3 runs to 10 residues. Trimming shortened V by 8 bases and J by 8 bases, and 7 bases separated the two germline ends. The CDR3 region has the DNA TGTGCCAGCGGTACCTACACCATATATTTT. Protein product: CASGTYTIYF.

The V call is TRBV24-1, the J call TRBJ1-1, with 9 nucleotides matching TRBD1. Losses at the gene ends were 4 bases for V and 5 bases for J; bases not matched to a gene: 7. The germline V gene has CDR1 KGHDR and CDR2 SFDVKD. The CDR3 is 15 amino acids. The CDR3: CATSDYRTGETEAFF. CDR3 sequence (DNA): TGTGCCACCAGTGACTACAGGACAGGGGAGACTGAAGCTTTCTTT.

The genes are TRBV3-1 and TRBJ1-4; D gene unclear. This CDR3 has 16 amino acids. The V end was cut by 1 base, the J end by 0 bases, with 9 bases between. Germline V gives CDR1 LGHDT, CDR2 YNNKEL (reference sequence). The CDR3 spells CASSQVWASTNEKLFF. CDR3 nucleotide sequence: TGTGCCAGCAGCCAAGTGTGGGCTTCAACTAATGAAAAACTGTTTTTT.

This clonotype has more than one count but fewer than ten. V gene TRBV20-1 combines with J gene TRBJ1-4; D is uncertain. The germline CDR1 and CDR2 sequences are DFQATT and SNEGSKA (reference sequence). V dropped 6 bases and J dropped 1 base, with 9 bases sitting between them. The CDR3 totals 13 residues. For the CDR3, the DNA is TGCAGTGCGAGTTGGGGAACTAATGAAAAACTGTTTTTT. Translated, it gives CSASWGTNEKLFF.

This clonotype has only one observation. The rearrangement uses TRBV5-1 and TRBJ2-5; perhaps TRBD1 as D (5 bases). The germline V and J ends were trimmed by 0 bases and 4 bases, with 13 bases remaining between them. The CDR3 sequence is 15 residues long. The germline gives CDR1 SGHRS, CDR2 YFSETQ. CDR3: CASSLGPLTGETQYF. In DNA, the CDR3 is TGCGCCAGCAGCTTGGGTCCCCTAACAGGAGAGACCCAGTACTTC.

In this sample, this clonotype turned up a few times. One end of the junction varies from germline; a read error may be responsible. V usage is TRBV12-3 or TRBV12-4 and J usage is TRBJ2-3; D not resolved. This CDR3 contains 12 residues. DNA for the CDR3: TGTACCAGCAGTACAGTGTCAGATACGCAGTATTTT. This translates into CTSSTVSDTQYF.

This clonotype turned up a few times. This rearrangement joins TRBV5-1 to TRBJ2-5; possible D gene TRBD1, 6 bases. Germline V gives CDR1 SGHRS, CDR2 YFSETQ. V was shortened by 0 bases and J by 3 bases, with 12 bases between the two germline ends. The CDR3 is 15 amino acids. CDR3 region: CASSLDGTPKETQYF. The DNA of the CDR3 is TGCGCCAGCAGCTTGGACGGGACACCTAAAGAGACCCAGTACTTC.

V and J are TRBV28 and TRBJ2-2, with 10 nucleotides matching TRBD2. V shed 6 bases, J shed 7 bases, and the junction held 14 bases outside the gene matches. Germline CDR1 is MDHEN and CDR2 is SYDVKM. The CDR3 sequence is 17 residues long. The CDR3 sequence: CASSSFGAGGRNGELFF. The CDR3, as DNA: TGTGCCAGCAGCTCTTTTGGAGCGGGAGGGAGGAACGGGGAGCTGTTTTTT.

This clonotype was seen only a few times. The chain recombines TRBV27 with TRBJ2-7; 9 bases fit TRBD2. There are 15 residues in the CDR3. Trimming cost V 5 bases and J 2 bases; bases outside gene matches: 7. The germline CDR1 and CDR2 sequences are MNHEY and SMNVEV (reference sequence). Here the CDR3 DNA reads TGTGCCAGCAGTAACTTAGCGGGAGCTACCTACGAGCAGTACTTC. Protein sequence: CASSNLAGATYEQYF.

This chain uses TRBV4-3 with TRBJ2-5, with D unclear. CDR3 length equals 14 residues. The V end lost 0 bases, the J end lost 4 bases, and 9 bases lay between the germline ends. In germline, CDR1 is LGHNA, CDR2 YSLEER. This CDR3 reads CASSQDPWGETQYF. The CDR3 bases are TGCGCCAGCAGCCAAGATCCATGGGGAGAGACCCAGTACTTC.

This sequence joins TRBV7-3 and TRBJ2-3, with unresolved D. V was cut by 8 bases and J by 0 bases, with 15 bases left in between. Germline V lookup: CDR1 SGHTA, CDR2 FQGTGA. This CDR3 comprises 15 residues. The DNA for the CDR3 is TGTGCCAGCTCAACCGGGTCAACCAGCACAGATACGCAGTATTTT. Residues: CASSTGSTSTDTQYF.

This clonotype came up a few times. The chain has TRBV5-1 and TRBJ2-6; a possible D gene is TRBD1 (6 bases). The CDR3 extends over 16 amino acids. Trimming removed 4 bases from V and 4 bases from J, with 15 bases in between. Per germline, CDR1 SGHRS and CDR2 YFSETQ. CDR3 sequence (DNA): TGCGCCAGCAGCCCAAACGCGCAGGGGGGGGCCAACGTCCTGACTTTC. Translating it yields CASSPNAQGGANVLTF.

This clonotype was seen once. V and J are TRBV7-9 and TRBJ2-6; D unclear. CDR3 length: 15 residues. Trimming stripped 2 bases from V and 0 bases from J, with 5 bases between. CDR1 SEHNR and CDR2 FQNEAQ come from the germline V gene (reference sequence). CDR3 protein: CASSLLFSGANVLTF. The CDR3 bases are TGTGCCAGCAGCTTACTCTTCTCTGGGGCCAACGTCCTGACTTTC.

The CDR3, as DNA: TGTGCCACCAGCAGAGATCTCGGGTCCCAAGAGACCCAGTACTTC. Its protein is CATSRDLGSQETQYF. The V and J genes are TRBV15 and TRBJ2-5, with unresolved D. The germline gives CDR1 LNHNV, CDR2 YYDKDF (reference sequence). Trimming took 0 bases from V and 1 from J, leaving 9 bases between them. The CDR3 length is 15 residues.

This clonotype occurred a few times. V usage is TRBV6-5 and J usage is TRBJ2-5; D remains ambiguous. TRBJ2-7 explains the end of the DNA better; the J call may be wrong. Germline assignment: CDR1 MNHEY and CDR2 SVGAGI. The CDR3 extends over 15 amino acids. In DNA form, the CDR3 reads TGTGCCAGCAGTAGCCCCGGGCAAACGACCTACGAGCAGTACTTC. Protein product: CASSSPGQTTYEQYF.

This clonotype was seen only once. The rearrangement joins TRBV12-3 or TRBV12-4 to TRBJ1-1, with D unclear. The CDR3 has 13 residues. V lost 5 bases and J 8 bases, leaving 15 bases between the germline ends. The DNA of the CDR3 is TGTGCCAGCAGTGCTAAAGGGTCTGGGGAAGCTTTCTTT. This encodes CASSAKGSGEAFF.